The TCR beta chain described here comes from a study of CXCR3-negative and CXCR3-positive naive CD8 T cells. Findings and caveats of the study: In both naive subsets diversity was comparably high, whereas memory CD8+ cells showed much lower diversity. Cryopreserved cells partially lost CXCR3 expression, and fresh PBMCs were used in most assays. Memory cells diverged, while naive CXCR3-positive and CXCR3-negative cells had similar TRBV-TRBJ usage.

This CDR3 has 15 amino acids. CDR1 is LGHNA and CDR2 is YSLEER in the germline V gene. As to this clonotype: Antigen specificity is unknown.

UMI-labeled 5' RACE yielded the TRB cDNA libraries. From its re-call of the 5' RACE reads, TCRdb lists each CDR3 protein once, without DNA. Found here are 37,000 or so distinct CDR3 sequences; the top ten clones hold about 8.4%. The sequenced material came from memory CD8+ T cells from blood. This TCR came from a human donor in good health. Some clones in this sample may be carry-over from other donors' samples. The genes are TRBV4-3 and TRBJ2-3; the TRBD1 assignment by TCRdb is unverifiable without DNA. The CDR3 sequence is CASSQDGLPGQGKYF.